This T cell receptor beta chain is from a study of T cells in tuberculosis. The study's findings and limits: Using the GMM-specific repertoire gave about 90% accuracy versus roughly 68% with motifs.

Sequencing was performed with immunoSEQ multiplex PCR; in TCRdb, only in-frame clones are kept and a portion is missing. This table has over 40,000 clones, about 95% appearing once. Germline V lookup: CDR1 SGHTA, CDR2 FQGNSA. The CDR3 has 15 amino acids. V lost 4 bases to trimming and J lost 3 bases, with 15 bases between them. This clone was seen a single time. Its antigen is unknown. On average about 100,000 T cells per donor were immunosequenced. The origin of this receptor is a donor aged 10 to 29 with latent tuberculosis or without tuberculosis infection. What was sequenced was PBMCs. The V call is TRBV7-2, the J call TRBJ2-5; D is possibly TRBD1 (7 bases). CDR3 sequence (DNA): TGTGCCAGCAGCTACAACAGGGGACTTAAAGAGACCCAGTACTTC. Encoded protein: CASSYNRGLKETQYF. The whole variable domain, filled in from reference TRBV7-2 and TRBJ2-5, reads GAGVSQSPSNKVTEKGKDVELRCDPISGHTALYWYRQSLGQGLEFLIYFQGNSAPDKSGLPSDRFSAERTGGSVSTLTIQRTQQEDSAVYLCASSYNRGLKETQYFGPGTRLLVL.